This T cell receptor beta chain comes out of a study of beta chain features in type 1 diabetes. Findings of the study overall: TCRB repertoires of naive, central memory and Treg cells appeared more similar among patients than among healthy donors. A definitive answer on HLA type influencing TCRB rearrangement was not reached here.

Every donor provided one heparinised blood draw, which averaged approximately 100 mL. Germline V CDR1 and CDR2: SGHNT, YYREEE (reference sequence). V was clipped by 4 bases and J by 3 bases; unmatched bases: 8. CDR3 length: 15 residues. Regarding this clone: What it binds is unknown.

Isolated RNA was reverse transcribed in full, so expressed TCRB transcripts were sequenced. Clones were read by immunoSEQ multiplex PCR, and TCRdb kept only the in-frame ones, dropping some. The sample has roughly 240,000 clones, over 12% seen once. The chain joins TRBV5-4 to TRBJ2-7, with 9 bases identical to TRBD1. This receptor was identified in a woman in her forties in good health. Material: naive CD4+ T cells from blood. The CDR3 protein is CASSPTGGSLYEQYF. The CDR3, as DNA: TGTGCCAGCAGCCCTACAGGGGGCTCCCTCTACGAGCAGTACTTC.